This entry describes one T cell receptor beta chain. Authors' processing steps: From reference gene primer amplification, estimates of nucleated cell counts were derived. Repertoires were generated with immunoSEQ multiplex PCR, while TCRdb's copy carries only in-frame clones and drops some. V, J and clone size are taken as reported in that table, and D and trimming were inferred from the DNA itself. The sample consists of under 95,000 clones, around 80% of them appearing once. Germline loops: CDR1 LGHDT, CDR2 YNNKEL (reference sequence). CDR3 length: 14 residues. Trimming removed 6 bases from V and 2 bases from J; junction bases left unmatched: 5. The sample is drawn from a study of blood T cell repertoires in COVID-19. Study as a whole: The study drew acute and convalescent COVID-19 samples from the United States, Italy and Spain. PBMCs, B-cell-depleted T cells, or T cells provided the cDNA or gDNA that made up the material.

The receptor's source is a woman aged 80 or over with acute or convalescent COVID-19. The chain recombines TRBV3-1 (or the pseudogene TRBV3-2) with TRBJ2-7, with 9 bases fitting TRBD2. The sequenced material came from peripheral blood. The CDR3 region is CASSFSGSPYEQYF. CDR3 nucleotide sequence: TGTGCCAGCAGTTTTAGCGGGAGTCCCTACGAGCAGTACTTC.